These 22 T cell receptor beta chains were sequenced from one sample in a study of follicular helper T cells after annual influenza vaccination. As for time point: 2015-2016 season, pre-vaccination. Sequencing used immunoSEQ multiplex PCR; TCRdb keeps in-frame clones, though not all of them. The top ten hold approximately 3.6% of the sample, which has roughly 10,000 clones, over 75% seen once. The source was CXCR5+ CD38- circulating T follicular helper cells from blood, collected on the day of influenza vaccination. This sample's subset: circulating Tfh, non-naive CD4+CXCR5+PD-1+ (ICOS+CD38+ or ICOS-CD38-). The source of these receptors is an adult who received the influenza vaccine.

This chain uses TRBV5-1 with TRBJ2-5; TRBD2 agrees at 7 bases. The CDR3 length is 15 residues. The germline CDR1 and CDR2 sequences are SGHRS and YFSETQ. The V and J ends lost 0 bases and 7 bases, in that order; junction bases with no gene match: 9. The CDR3 DNA is TGCGCCAGCAGCTTGGGGCTAGCGGCCATGGCGACCCAGTACTTC. Its protein is CASSLGLAAMATQYF.

The V call is TRBV19, the J call TRBJ2-3, with D possibly being TRBD2 (6 bases). This CDR3 has 15 amino acids. Trimming removed 1 base from V and 6 bases from J, with 14 bases in between. Germline-derived CDR1 and CDR2 are LNHDA and SQIVND (reference sequence). Here the CDR3 reads CASSIAQTSGDTQYF. The CDR3 nucleotides are TGTGCCAGTAGTATAGCACAAACAAGCGGGGATACGCAGTATTTT.

The chain couples TRBV4-2 to TRBJ2-1, with TRBD2 identical over 10 bases. Trimming removed 1 base from V and 6 bases from J; junction bases left unmatched: 3. Germline values: CDR1 LGHNA, CDR2 YNFKEQ. There are 15 residues in the CDR3. The CDR3: CASSQASGSFNEQFF. The CDR3 region has the DNA TGTGCCAGCAGCCAAGCTAGCGGGAGTTTCAATGAGCAGTTCTTC.

The rearrangement links TRBV5-1 to TRBJ2-3; D may match TRBD1 or TRBD2 (5 bases each). Germline V gene lookup returns CDR1 SGHRS and CDR2 YFSETQ. Deletions cut 0 bases from V and 6 bases from J, with 20 bases between. The CDR3 is made up of 17 amino acids. The CDR3 is CASSLEGLARGGDTQYF. The CDR3 region has the DNA TGCGCCAGCAGCTTGGAGGGCTTGGCCCGTGGGGGTGATACGCAGTATTTT. Complete variable domain (other parts from reference TRBV5-1 and TRBJ2-3): KAGVTQTPRYLIKTRGQQVTLSCSPISGHRSVSWYQQTPGQGLQFLFEYFSETQRNKGNFPGRFSGRQFSNSRSEMNVSTLELGDSALYLCASSLEGLARGGDTQYFGPGTRLTVL.

This sequence joins TRBV10-1 and TRBJ2-1, with D perhaps TRBD1 (7 bases). Germline CDR1 reads WNHNN; CDR2 reads SYGVQD (reference sequence). V lost 6 bases to trimming and J lost 9 bases, with 15 bases between them. The length of the CDR3 is 13 residues. The CDR3 nucleotides are TGCGCCAGCAGGGACCAGGGGGACTCTGAGCAGTTCTTC. Amino acids: CASRDQGDSEQFF.

V gene TRBV11-1 combines with J gene TRBJ1-4; no clear D. Germline V lookup: CDR1 SGHAT, CDR2 FQDESV (reference sequence). There are 17 residues in the CDR3. V gave up 2 bases and J gave up 8 bases, with 21 bases separating them. The CDR3 loop reads CASSLSGRPEVREKLFF. DNA for the CDR3: TGTGCCAGCAGCTTATCGGGAAGGCCGGAGGTACGGGAAAAACTGTTTTTT.

The V call is TRBV7-9, the J call TRBJ1-1; D perhaps matches TRBD1 (6 bases). Trimming cost V 1 base and J 3 bases, with 18 bases left between them. The germline V gene encodes CDR1 SEHNR and CDR2 FQNEAQ (reference sequence). The CDR3 totals 17 residues. The chain's CDR3 is CASSLVMGGYGDTEAFF. CDR3 nucleotide sequence: TGTGCCAGCAGCTTAGTCATGGGGGGCTACGGGGACACTGAAGCTTTCTTT.

The chain has TRBV7-8 and TRBJ2-1, with 10 bases identical to TRBD2. Looked up from germline, CDR1 is SGHVS and CDR2 is FQNEAQ. The CDR3 has 15 residues. V gave up 6 bases and J gave up 8 bases; unmatched junction bases: 10. CDR3 region: CASRPSGGAGDEQFF. CDR3 sequence (DNA): TGTGCCAGCAGACCCAGCGGGGGGGCAGGAGATGAGCAGTTCTTC. Combining the CDR3 with reference TRBV7-8 and TRBJ2-1 gives the whole variable domain GAGVSQSPRYKVAKRGQDVALRCDPISGHVSLFWYQQALGQGPEFLTYFQNEAQLDKSGLPSDRFFAERPEGSVSTLKIQRTQQEDSAVYLCASRPSGGAGDEQFFGPGTRLTVL.

The chain employs TRBV15 and TRBJ2-7; 8 bases fit TRBD2. Germline V lookup: CDR1 LNHNV, CDR2 YYDKDF (reference sequence). There are 16 residues in the CDR3. V shed 3 bases and J 3 bases; nucleotides not matched to a gene: 10. CDR3 amino acids: CATSRDGGGTSYEQYF. CDR3 DNA sequence: TGTGCCACCAGCAGGGACGGAGGGGGGACTAGCTACGAGCAGTACTTC.

As regards this clone: The junction does not match germline at one end; this may be a read error. Other DNA sequences in the sample encode the same CDR3. The chain couples TRBV6-5 to TRBJ1-1, with D possibly TRBD1 on 6 matching bases. Germline V gene sequence: CDR1 MNHEY, CDR2 SVGAGI. The CDR3 contains 13 residues. The CDR3 reads CASSHSRGTEAFF. The CDR3, as DNA: TGTGCCAGCAGTCACTCCAGGGGTACTGAAGCTTTCTTT.

The chain combines TRBV6-5 with TRBJ1-6, with D possibly matching TRBD1 (5 bases). V was clipped by 6 bases and J by 8 bases, with 8 bases between them. Germline assignment: CDR1 MNHEY and CDR2 SVGAGI. CDR3 size: 12 residues. CDR3 protein: CASRPRDSPLHF. The CDR3 DNA reads TGTGCCAGCAGGCCCAGGGATTCACCCCTCCACTTT.

CDR3 DNA: TGTGCCAGCAGGTCCCGGGACAGGAACTATGGCTACACCTTC. It encodes CASRSRDRNYGYTF. The chain has TRBV7-2 and TRBJ1-2; 8 bases are a match to TRBD1. Germline V gives CDR1 SGHTA, CDR2 FQGNSA. CDR3 size: 14 residues. With V trimmed by 6 bases and J by 2 bases, 5 bases remained unmatched.

The rearrangement uses TRBV7-2 and TRBJ2-1, with 11 nucleotides matching TRBD2. Germline CDR1 SGHTA, CDR2 FQGNSA. Trimming cost V 1 base and J 7 bases; bases outside gene matches: 3. The CDR3 consists of 15 residues. CDR3 coding DNA: TGTGCCAGCAGCTTAGTCACTAGCGGGAGAAATGAGCAGTTCTTC. Its translation is CASSLVTSGRNEQFF. Full variable domain (remainder filled in from reference TRBV7-2 and TRBJ2-1): GAGVSQSPSNKVTEKGKDVELRCDPISGHTALYWYRQSLGQGLEFLIYFQGNSAPDKSGLPSDRFSAERTGGSVSTLTIQRTQQEDSAVYLCASSLVTSGRNEQFFGPGTRLTVL.

The V and J genes are TRBV30 and TRBJ1-2, with a possible D match to TRBD1 (5 bases). CDR1 is GTSNPN, CDR2 SVGIG, per germline (reference sequence). Between the trimmed V and J ends, which lost 0 bases and 4 bases, there was a span of 12 bases. CDR3 length: 14 residues. The chain's CDR3 is CAWSVQSGSYGYTF. CDR3 coding DNA: TGTGCCTGGAGTGTGCAATCAGGGAGCTATGGCTACACCTTC.

This clone has only one observation. The chain links TRBV28 to TRBJ1-5; D call uncertain. CDR3 length: 15 residues. Germline loops: CDR1 MDHEN, CDR2 SYDVKM. The germline V and J ends were trimmed by 8 bases and 4 bases, with 18 bases remaining between them. This chain's CDR3 is CASRPVGLWNQPQHF. The CDR3 region has the DNA TGTGCCAGCCGTCCGGTCGGACTTTGGAATCAGCCCCAGCATTTT.

This sequence joins TRBV30 and TRBJ2-4, with D unclear. The CDR3 consists of 14 residues. The germline gives CDR1 GTSNPN, CDR2 SVGIG (reference sequence). V was pared by 3 bases and J by 0 bases, with 9 bases between. The CDR3 DNA reads as TGTGCCTGGAGCTTCGGGCTAGCCAAAAACATTCAGTACTTC. Protein: CAWSFGLAKNIQYF. Filled out from reference TRBV30 and TRBJ2-4, the complete variable domain reads SQTIHQWPATLVQPVGSPLSLECTVEGTSNPNLYWYRQAAGRGLQLLFYSVGIGQISSEVPQNLSASRPQDRQFILSSKKLLLSDSGFYLCAWSFGLAKNIQYFGAGTRLSVL.

The chain combines TRBV4-2 with TRBJ1-4; TRBD1 agrees at 7 bases. J gave up 11 bases and V 2 bases, and 23 bases lay outside the gene matches. Germline CDR1 is LGHNA and CDR2 is YNFKEQ. The length of the CDR3 is 19 residues. For the CDR3, the DNA is TGTGCCAGCAGCCAATGGGACAGACCTTCTACGGGCTTTACGCGGAAACTGTTTTTT. Residues: CASSQWDRPSTGFTRKLFF.

The V and J genes are TRBV4-3 and TRBJ2-1; D call uncertain. Germline lookup yields CDR1 LGHNA and CDR2 YSLEER. The CDR3 contains 13 residues. Trimming stripped 0 bases from V and 6 bases from J, with 6 bases between. The CDR3 is CASSQDQVNEQFF. DNA for the CDR3: TGCGCCAGCAGCCAAGATCAGGTCAATGAGCAGTTCTTC.

This chain uses TRBV5-1 with TRBJ2-5; TRBD2 aligns across 7 bases. V dropped 4 bases and J dropped 5; count of bases not matched to a gene: 8. CDR3 size: 14 residues. The V gene's germline CDR1 is SGHRS and CDR2 YFSETQ. This CDR3 reads CASSAGLPPETQYF. CDR3 bases: TGCGCCAGCAGCGCGGGACTACCTCCGGAGACCCAGTACTTC.

The chain combines TRBV7-9 with TRBJ1-4; no clear D. CDR1 is SEHNR and CDR2 is FQNEAQ in the germline V gene (reference sequence). This CDR3 spans 14 amino acids. Trimming pared 2 bases from V and 7 bases from J, leaving 11 bases between. CDR3 nucleotides: TGTGCCAGCAGCTTAAGTGGGCTGAGTGAAAAACTGTTTTTT. Residues: CASSLSGLSEKLFF.

CDR3 loop: CASSQDWATSGRFEQFF. For the CDR3, the DNA is TGTGCCAGCAGCCAAGACTGGGCGACTAGCGGGAGATTTGAGCAGTTCTTC. The chain carries TRBV14 and TRBJ2-1; 12 nucleotides agree with TRBD2. The CDR3 covers 17 residues. CDR1 is SGHDN and CDR2 is FVKESK in the germline V gene. Trimming at V came to 0 bases and at J to 9 bases, leaving 9 bases not matched to a gene.

The rearrangement joins TRBV2 to TRBJ1-6; unclear D gene. Trimming pared 5 bases from V and 5 bases from J, leaving 16 bases between. CDR1 SNHLY and CDR2 FYNNEI come from the germline V gene. The CDR3 length is 16 residues. CDR3 sequence: CASSSNMVPNNSPLHF. CDR3 nucleotides: TGTGCCAGCAGTTCGAACATGGTACCCAATAATTCACCCCTCCACTTT.